These 11 T cell receptor beta chains were all obtained from the same sample, sequenced in a study of T cells in Graves' hyperthyroidism and ophthalmopathy. Researchers amplified the TCR beta CDR3 regions from RNA transcripts. The HTBI primer set drove a first-round RT-PCR of the TCR CDR3. TCRdb re-analysed the multiplex PCR reads in MiXCR, keeping a single row per CDR3 protein. The sample contains roughly 740,000 distinct CDR3 sequences, roughly 15% of which appear only once. Input material: blood. The receptors shown here come from a man younger than 30 with Graves' hyperthyroidism.

This clonotype has at least ten counts. The genes are TRBV12-3 or TRBV12-4 and TRBJ1-4; 7 positions match TRBD1. The CDR3 contains 14 residues. V lost 5 bases to trimming and J lost 11 bases; unmatched junction nucleotides: 11. The CDR3 DNA reads TGTGCCAGCAGTCCCGACAGACAGGGTGGGAAACTGTTTTTT. Translated, it gives CASSPDRQGGKLFF.

This clonotype has a count of ten or more. The gene calls are TRBV30 and TRBJ2-3; no firm D call. The CDR3 is 16 amino acids. Looked up from germline, CDR1 is GTSNPN and CDR2 is SVGIG (reference sequence). With 0 bases removed from V and 0 bases from J, the gap between germline ends came to 13 bases. The CDR3 sequence is CAWSVIGPPSTDTQYF. CDR3 nucleotides: TGTGCCTGGAGTGTAATAGGACCACCTAGCACAGATACGCAGTATTTT.

The V call is TRBV28, the J call TRBJ2-7; D is possibly TRBD1 (6 bases). With 8 bases removed from V and 6 bases from J, the gap between germline ends came to 14 bases. Germline V CDR1 and CDR2: MDHEN, SYDVKM. This CDR3 contains 12 residues. The chain's CDR3 is CASGQPFAEQYF. In DNA, the CDR3 is TGTGCCAGCGGACAGCCTTTCGCCGAGCAGTACTTC.

This clonotype was counted many times. This chain uses TRBV20-1 with TRBJ2-7; 14 positions match TRBD2. Per germline, CDR1 DFQATT and CDR2 SNEGSKA (reference sequence). CDR3 length: 15 residues. After removal of 5 bases from V and 3 bases from J, the junction contained 6 bases not matched to a gene. CDR3 in amino acids: CSALPGTSGSYEQYF. Here the CDR3 DNA reads TGCAGTGCTCTCCCCGGGACTAGCGGGAGCTACGAGCAGTACTTC.

J is TRBJ1-5 and V is TRBV7-2; no clear D. Germline V gene lookup returns CDR1 SGHTA and CDR2 FQGNSA. The CDR3 has 14 amino acids. V lost 1 base and J 5 bases, leaving 9 bases between the germline ends. CDR3: CASSLDSTYQPQHF. The CDR3 DNA reads TGTGCCAGCAGCTTAGATTCGACCTATCAGCCCCAGCATTTT.

V gene TRBV28 combines with J gene TRBJ1-4; D not resolved. Germline V gene lookup returns CDR1 MDHEN and CDR2 SYDVKM. This CDR3 has 14 amino acids. Trimming shortened V by 8 bases and J by 4 bases, and 14 bases separated the two germline ends. The CDR3 spells CASCLTWNNEKLFF. CDR3 bases: TGTGCCAGCTGCCTGACGTGGAATAATGAAAAACTGTTTTTT. Full variable domain (rest looked up from reference TRBV28 and TRBJ1-4): DVKVTQSSRYLVKRTGEKVFLECVQDMDHENMFWYRQDPGLGLRLIYFSYDVKMKEKGDIPEGYSVSREKKERFSLILESASTNQTSMYLCASCLTWNNEKLFFGSGTQLSVL.

This clonotype was found many times. The chain joins TRBV10-2 to TRBJ1-1; D remains unclear. The V gene's germline CDR1 is WSHSY and CDR2 SAAADI. V shed 2 bases and J shed 0 bases, with 7 bases lying between them. CDR3 length: 14 amino acids. The DNA of the CDR3 is TGCGCCAGCAGTGAGACCGATGTGAACACTGAAGCTTTCTTT. Translated: CASSETDVNTEAFF.

The chain is built from TRBV19 and TRBJ2-3, with TRBD2 matching over 11 bases. The V gene end was trimmed by 7 bases and the J gene end by 2 bases; junction bases not matched to a gene: 8. Germline-derived CDR1 and CDR2 are LNHDA and SQIVND (reference sequence). This CDR3 has 16 amino acids. CDR3 bases: TGTGCCAGTATGGGACTAGCGGCCGCCTTCACAGATACGCAGTATTTT. Translation gives CASMGLAAAFTDTQYF.

The V and J genes are TRBV12-3 or TRBV12-4 and TRBJ1-5; the D gene is possibly TRBD1 (6 bases). The CDR3 consists of 14 residues. V was trimmed by 3 bases and J by 7 bases, leaving 13 bases between them. The CDR3 loop reads CASSFSRGGQPQHF. CDR3 DNA sequence: TGTGCCAGCAGTTTTTCTAGGGGGGGACAGCCCCAGCATTTT.

In this sample, this clonotype turned up a few times. CDR3: CASSLAAADDYGYTF. CDR3 bases: TGTGCCAGCAGCTTAGCGGCAGCAGATGACTATGGCTACACCTTC. The chain employs TRBV7-9 and TRBJ1-2; D not certain. The CDR3 runs to 15 residues. V lost 0 bases and J 3 bases, leaving 11 bases between the germline ends. Germline CDR1 and CDR2: SEHNR and FQNEAQ (reference sequence).

In this sample, this clonotype turned up many times. The chain is built from TRBV10-3 and TRBJ2-7; TRBD1 is a possible D gene (6 bases). Per the germline V gene, CDR1 is ENHRY and CDR2 is SYGVKD. The CDR3 totals 13 residues. The V end lost 8 bases, the J end lost 3 bases, and 14 bases lay between the germline ends. The CDR3, as DNA: TGTGCCATCGCTATAACAGGGAACTACGAGCAGTACTTC. It codes for CAIAITGNYEQYF.